This T cell receptor (beta chain) was identified in a study of molecular identifiers for immune sequencing clone quantification. Study information: The replicate experiment used RNA from roughly 20,000 or 100,000 naive CD8 cells. This RNA was split into five aliquots, and four of them were sequenced.

Germline V CDR1 and CDR2: ENHRY, SYGVKD. The CDR3 extends over 13 amino acids. The ends were cut back, 9 bases at V and 1 base at J, with 12 bases in the middle. This clonotype has only a few counts. Antigen unknown. TCRdb itself ran the PCR reads through MiXCR, one entry per CDR3 protein. The data contain around 460,000 distinct CDR3 sequences, around a fifth of them seen just once; the ten biggest clones take up approximately 0.8%. Study-wide findings and caveats: Among 930,000 or so naive cells, as was reported, spiked Jurkat TCR RNA from one cell was detectable. More than 98% of effector molecules, versus under 1% of naive-cell molecules, belonged to clones above 20 RNA copies.

Naive CD8 T cell sorting was performed on the CD8+CD4-CCR7+CD45RA+ phenotype. The V call is TRBV10-3, the J call TRBJ1-1; D unclear. Specimen: naive CD8+ T cells from blood, with Jurkat cell RNA spiked in. Subset in this sample: FACS-sorted CD8+CD4-CCR7+CD45RA+ naive T cells. This clonotype was obtained from a human donor in good health. Some libraries in this study had Jurkat cell RNA spiked in. The CDR3 region is CAMASSENTEAFF. The CDR3 nucleotides read TGTGCCATGGCCTCGTCGGAGAACACTGAAGCTTTCTTT.